Listed below are T cell receptor beta chains from one sample, sequenced in a study of cytomegalovirus exposure and HLA in healthy donors. Generated by immunoSEQ multiplex PCR, the TCRdb table keeps only in-frame clones and is missing some. The data hold 90,000 to 120,000 clones, with 82% observed a single time. The sample comprised PBMCs. The receptors derive from a man aged 30 to 39 in good health and CMV-seropositive. CDR3s include the opening cysteine and the closing phenylalanine or tryptophan. The D gene is left open where the match is weak. Size is stated for part of the rows, as once, few or many counts, or as a class when the clone is expanded.

>TRBV5-1|.|.|TRBJ2-5
CASSLLGGTGETQYF
TGCGCCAGCAGCTTGCTAGGGGGAACTGGGGAGACCCAGTACTTC
>TRBV6-5|.|TRBD2|TRBJ2-5
CASRAGGGETQYF
TGTGCCAGCAGGGCGGGGGGTGGAGAGACCCAGTACTTC
>TRBV6-5|.|.|TRBJ1-3
CASRTQVSGNTIYF
TGTGCCAGCAGAACCCAGGTCTCTGGAAACACCATATATTTT
>TRBV6-6|.|.|TRBJ1-2
CASSYSGPNYGYTF
TGTGCCAGCAGTTACTCTGGCCCTAACTATGGCTACACCTTC
>TRBV7-6|few|TRBD1|TRBJ1-1
CASSQGDRARVTEAFF
TGTGCCAGCAGCCAAGGAGACAGGGCTAGGGTCACTGAAGCTTTCTTT
>TRBV7-9|.|TRBD1|TRBJ1-1
CASSEQGAFPAFF
TGTGCCAGCAGCGAACAGGGGGCCTTCCCGGCTTTCTTT
>TRBV7-8|.|TRBD1|TRBJ2-7
CASSLRDSHYEQYF
TGTGCCAGCAGCTTACGGGACAGCCACTACGAGCAGTACTTC
>TRBV7-9|.|.|TRBJ1-5
CASSWTGVEPQHF
TGTGCCAGCAGCTGGACGGGGGTAGAGCCCCAGCATTTT
>TRBV10-3|.|TRBD2|TRBJ2-1
CAISESSGVGNEQFF
TGTGCCATCAGTGAGTCTAGCGGGGTCGGAAATGAGCAGTTCTTC
>TRBV4-2|.|.|TRBJ2-7
CASSQDSAQPSYEQYF
TGTGCCAGCAGCCAAGATAGTGCACAGCCCTCCTACGAGCAGTACTTC
>TRBV28|few|TRBD2|TRBJ2-7
CASSSSGGAYEQYF
TGTGCCAGCAGTTCTAGCGGGGGGGCCTACGAGCAGTACTTC
>TRBV2|few|TRBD2|TRBJ2-1
CASTDGGTSGGRTYNEQFF
TGTGCCAGCACCGATGGGGGGACTAGCGGGGGGCGAACCTACAATGAGCAGTTCTTC
>TRBV7-9|.|.|TRBJ1-4
CSSSLRKDRLGEKLFF
TGTTCCAGCAGCTTACGTAAAGACAGGTTAGGCGAAAAACTGTTTTTT
>TRBV2|.|TRBD1|TRBJ2-6
CASRLTQGAKGANGLTF
TGTGCCAGCAGACTTACACAGGGGGCAAAAGGGGCCAACGGCCTGACTTTC
>TRBV5-1|.|TRBD1|TRBJ2-7
CASSPGQDTYEQYF
TGCGCCAGCAGCCCGGGACAGGATACCTACGAGCAGTACTTC
>TRBV18|.|.|TRBJ1-3
CASSPYRESGNTIYF
TGTGCCAGCTCACCATACCGAGAGTCTGGAAACACCATATATTTT
>TRBV9|.|.|TRBJ2-7
CASSAGQREYEQYF
TGTGCCAGCAGCGCCGGACAGCGGGAATACGAGCAGTACTTC
>TRBV19|.|.|TRBJ2-6
CASSDPGRRPGANVLTF
TGTGCCAGTAGCGACCCGGGGAGGAGACCTGGGGCCAACGTCCTGACTTTC
>TRBV6-1|.|TRBD1|TRBJ2-5
CASRSRDSLETQYF
TGTGCCAGCAGAAGTCGGGACAGCCTGGAGACCCAGTACTTC
>TRBV2|.|TRBD1|TRBJ1-5
CASRQGAGPYQPQHF
TGTGCCAGTCGACAGGGGGCCGGACCCTATCAGCCCCAGCATTTT
>TRBV5-1|.|TRBD2|TRBJ2-3
CASSLGGLAGNFISTDTQYF
TGCGCCAGCAGCTTGGGAGGACTAGCGGGGAACTTTATAAGCACAGATACGCAGTATTTT
>TRBV5-1|.|.|TRBJ2-7
CASSSGGPLLEQYF
TGCGCCAGCAGCTCCGGAGGACCCCTACTCGAGCAGTACTTC
>TRBV6-6|few|.|TRBJ1-5
CASRGARKDQPQHF
TGTGCCAGCAGGGGGGCGCGTAAAGATCAGCCCCAGCATTTT
>TRBV6-1|.|.|TRBJ2-6
CASSSGETDGLTF
TGTGCCAGCAGTTCCGGAGAGACCGACGGCCTGACTTTC
>TRBV10-3|.|.|TRBJ2-5
CAIGGRQETQYF
TGTGCCATCGGAGGGCGGCAAGAGACCCAGTACTTC
>TRBV19|once|TRBD2|TRBJ2-3
CASTNRGGVSDTQYF
TGTGCCAGTACAAACCGGGGGGGGGTTTCAGATACGCAGTATTTT
>TRBV6-1|.|TRBD1|TRBJ1-6
CASSGDSFYNSPLHF
TGTGCCAGCAGTGGGGACAGCTTCTATAATTCACCCCTCCACTTT
>TRBV9|.|TRBD2|TRBJ2-5
CASSVGLAGPGGTTRTQYF
TGTGCCAGCAGCGTAGGACTAGCGGGACCGGGGGGGACCACCAGGACCCAGTACTTC
>TRBV2|.|.|TRBJ1-5
CASSSTASNQPQHF
TGTGCCAGCAGTTCGACAGCAAGCAATCAGCCCCAGCATTTT
>TRBV7-9|.|TRBD1|TRBJ1-1
CSSSFGQGALEAEAFF
TGTTCCAGCAGCTTTGGACAGGGGGCGTTGGAGGCTGAAGCTTTCTTT
>TRBV15|.|TRBD1|TRBJ2-3
CATRLRDRETDTQYF
TGTGCCACCAGACTCCGGGACAGGGAGACAGATACGCAGTATTTT
>TRBV10-3|.|.|TRBJ1-1
CATGGAQNTEAFF
TGTGCCACGGGGGGGGCGCAGAACACTGAAGCTTTCTTT
>TRBV5-1|.|TRBD2|TRBJ2-2
CASSLARLAGGELFF
TGCGCCAGCAGCTTGGCCCGACTAGCTGGCGGGGAGCTGTTTTTT
>TRBV27|.|TRBD1|TRBJ1-1
CASSGLQGGTEAFF
TGTGCCAGTTCCGGCTTACAGGGGGGCACTGAAGCTTTCTTT
>TRBV7-2|few|.|TRBJ2-3
CASSFNTDTQYF
TGTGCCAGCAGCTTCAACACAGATACGCAGTATTTT
>TRBV6-6|.|.|TRBJ1-3
CASSSSGPSGNTIYF
TGTGCCAGCAGCTCATCAGGGCCTTCTGGAAACACCATATATTTT
>TRBV18|.|.|TRBJ2-5
CASSPLIDSQETQYF
TGTGCCAGCTCACCATTAATCGACAGCCAAGAGACCCAGTACTTC
>TRBV6-5|.|.|TRBJ1-2
CASSYGGGGYGYTF
TGTGCCAGCAGTTACGGCGGGGGAGGCTATGGCTACACCTTC
>TRBV6-1|.|TRBD1|TRBJ1-2
CASSEPIKGQGLGGYTF
TGTGCCAGCAGTGAACCGATAAAGGGACAGGGGTTGGGTGGCTACACCTTC
>TRBV7-9|.|TRBD1|TRBJ2-7
CASSLRTGDEQYF
TGTGCCAGCAGCCTCAGGACAGGGGACGAGCAGTACTTC
>TRBV6-4|.|TRBD1|TRBJ2-3
CASSEGQGALYTQYF
TGTGCCAGCAGTGAAGGACAGGGGGCATTATATACGCAGTATTTT
>TRBV18|.|TRBD1|TRBJ2-5
CASSPGRDRVETQYF
TGTGCCAGCTCACCTGGTCGGGACAGGGTGGAGACCCAGTACTTC
>TRBV9|.|.|TRBJ2-7
CARTRDNLHYEQYF
TGTGCCAGGACTCGGGACAACCTCCACTACGAGCAGTACTTC
>TRBV30|.|.|TRBJ1-2
CAWSVRETGVRGYTF
TGTGCCTGGAGTGTAAGGGAGACAGGAGTCCGGGGCTACACCTTC
>TRBV11-2|few|TRBD1|TRBJ2-5
CASNPTLAGGAETQYF
TGTGCCAGCAACCCGACACTGGCAGGGGGCGCTGAGACCCAGTACTTC
>TRBV6-1|.|.|TRBJ1-2
CASTPSLDYGYTF
TGTGCCAGCACACCAAGCCTCGACTATGGCTACACCTTC
>TRBV9|once|.|TRBJ1-2
CASSRMGGGYTF
TGTGCCAGCAGCCGCATGGGGGGGGGCTACACCTTC
>TRBV6-1|once|.|TRBJ2-3
CASAEWRGPDTQYF
TGTGCCAGCGCCGAGTGGAGGGGGCCAGATACGCAGTATTTT
>TRBV29-1|.|TRBD1|TRBJ1-2
CSVDQMDRFTTFTGYTF
TGCAGCGTTGATCAAATGGACAGGTTTACCACCTTTACTGGCTACACCTTC
>TRBV7-9|once|TRBD1|TRBJ1-1
CASSERQGTEAFF
TGTGCCAGCAGCGAGAGACAGGGGACTGAAGCTTTCTTT
>TRBV6-1|.|.|TRBJ1-1
CASREGSTEAFF
TGTGCCAGCAGGGAGGGGAGCACTGAAGCTTTCTTT
>TRBV10-3|.|.|TRBJ1-5
CAIRGGSNQPQHF
TGTGCCATCAGGGGGGGTAGCAATCAGCCCCAGCATTTT
>TRBV29-1|few|TRBD1|TRBJ2-7
CSVTGTGDYEQYF
TGCAGCGTGACCGGGACAGGGGACTACGAGCAGTACTTC
>TRBV12-5|.|TRBD2|TRBJ2-1
CASGAPGLAGGGNEQFF
TGTGCTAGTGGGGCTCCGGGACTAGCGGGGGGGGGCAATGAGCAGTTCTTC
>TRBV6-5|few|.|TRBJ1-2
CASSYSNTGENTF
TGTGCCAGCAGTTACTCCAATACGGGGGAAAACACCTTC
>TRBV7-2|.|.|TRBJ2-7
CASSPSRSSYEQYF
TGTGCCAGCAGCCCTAGCCGTAGCTCCTACGAGCAGTACTTC
>TRBV5-6|.|TRBD2|TRBJ2-3
CASSRSGTSRSTDTQYF
TGTGCCAGCAGCCGCTCCGGGACTAGTAGAAGCACAGATACGCAGTATTTT
>TRBV5-6|.|.|TRBJ2-5
CASSRGARETQYF
TGTGCCAGCAGCCGCGGGGCAAGGGAGACCCAGTACTTC